Listed below are T cell receptor beta chains from one sample, sequenced in a study of blood T cell repertoires in COVID-19. Clones were sequenced by immunoSEQ multiplex PCR, and TCRdb holds only the in-frame ones, with some missing. The data show under 250,000 clones, about four fifths seen once. Sequencing was carried out using PBMCs or T cells enriched from blood (not recorded which). The receptors come from a man aged 55 to 69 who had recovered from COVID-19. CDR3s leave out the opening cysteine and the closing phenylalanine or tryptophan. The order of the fields is D gene, V gene, CDR3 protein. The D gene is left open where the match is weak.

D gene: TRBD2; V gene: TRBV19; CDR3 protein: ASVAGLIQY
D gene: TRBD1; V gene: TRBV19; CDR3 protein: ASSPGTDSNYGYT
D gene: TRBD1; V gene: TRBV9; CDR3 protein: ASSQGQGAWNEQF
D gene: TRBD2; V gene: TRBV4-1; CDR3 protein: ASSQEGLAGAISYEQY
D gene: TRBD1; V gene: TRBV10-2; CDR3 protein: ASSEYQGTEPNYGYT
D gene: -; V gene: TRBV2; CDR3 protein: ASSETGQY
D gene: -; V gene: TRBV30; CDR3 protein: AWSAGVPEDTQY
D gene: -; V gene: TRBV2; CDR3 protein: ASRLPPNTEAF
D gene: TRBD2; V gene: TRBV2; CDR3 protein: ASSEKRGGRNEQF
D gene: -; V gene: TRBV6-5; CDR3 protein: ASSPTGFNQPQH
D gene: -; V gene: TRBV6-1; CDR3 protein: ASSEAGRTHGGQH
D gene: TRBD1; V gene: TRBV12-5; CDR3 protein: ASGFLDRSNEQF
D gene: -; V gene: TRBV23-1; CDR3 protein: ASSPKGRGSPLH
D gene: TRBD1; V gene: TRBV6-5; CDR3 protein: ASRKGDRGSGEQY
D gene: TRBD1; V gene: TRBV6-5; CDR3 protein: ASSSQGADTGELF
D gene: TRBD2; V gene: TRBV3-1/TRBV3-2; CDR3 protein: ASSQTSGGDTQY
D gene: TRBD1; V gene: TRBV29-1; CDR3 protein: SVADRVRNTEAF
D gene: TRBD1; V gene: TRBV16; CDR3 protein: ASSHPGQGVSQPQH
D gene: TRBD1; V gene: TRBV18; CDR3 protein: ASSPGTGYNQPQH
D gene: TRBD2; V gene: TRBV11-2; CDR3 protein: ASSFTSGGREQY
D gene: TRBD1; V gene: TRBV11-3; CDR3 protein: ASSLPYPRTGVETQY
D gene: -; V gene: TRBV5-1; CDR3 protein: ASSLILAYQETQY
D gene: TRBD2; V gene: TRBV2; CDR3 protein: ASGTSGGARQF
D gene: TRBD1; V gene: TRBV5-8; CDR3 protein: ASSLAASGTGTSPLH
D gene: -; V gene: TRBV21-1; CDR3 protein: ASSLGRGLEPAGGSETEAF
D gene: TRBD1; V gene: TRBV3-1/TRBV3-2; CDR3 protein: ASSQGQGSPNEQF
D gene: TRBD1; V gene: TRBV6-2/TRBV6-3; CDR3 protein: ASSLSGGVDTQY
D gene: TRBD2; V gene: TRBV5-1; CDR3 protein: ASSLDGGGGADTQY
D gene: TRBD1; V gene: TRBV11-2; CDR3 protein: ASSRRGPEEAF
D gene: TRBD1; V gene: TRBV5-8; CDR3 protein: ASSLNRGFDEQY
D gene: TRBD1; V gene: TRBV2; CDR3 protein: ASSGDRDLYGYT
D gene: -; V gene: TRBV25-1; CDR3 protein: ASSRVSSGETQY
D gene: -; V gene: TRBV6-5; CDR3 protein: ASSKIQGYEQY
D gene: -; V gene: TRBV4-3; CDR3 protein: ASSPPPGSGNTIY
D gene: -; V gene: TRBV18; CDR3 protein: ASSPIDSPLRLT
D gene: -; V gene: TRBV30; CDR3 protein: AWSPGSETQY
D gene: -; V gene: TRBV6-5; CDR3 protein: ASSYSYRRNEQF
D gene: -; V gene: TRBV11-2; CDR3 protein: ASSLGAGPNTEAF
D gene: TRBD1; V gene: TRBV4-3; CDR3 protein: ASSPTTGGHTIY
D gene: -; V gene: TRBV5-4; CDR3 protein: ASSPRQLTDTQY
D gene: -; V gene: TRBV13; CDR3 protein: ASSFGTGKETQY
D gene: TRBD1; V gene: TRBV19; CDR3 protein: ASSIGAGGNSPLH
D gene: TRBD1; V gene: TRBV6-5; CDR3 protein: ASSIPGQREGEAF
D gene: -; V gene: TRBV15; CDR3 protein: ATSRGRDYGYT
D gene: -; V gene: TRBV7-2; CDR3 protein: ASSPVGHLNYGYT
D gene: -; V gene: TRBV15; CDR3 protein: ATSFRLDEQY
D gene: -; V gene: TRBV20-1; CDR3 protein: SASQKLEAF
D gene: TRBD1; V gene: TRBV6-6; CDR3 protein: ASRLQGAGGDTQY
D gene: -; V gene: TRBV7-9; CDR3 protein: ASSLDVSVSGELF